The rows below give T cell receptor beta chains drawn from one sample of a study of blood T cell repertoires in COVID-19. Assay: immunoSEQ multiplex PCR; the TCRdb copy retains only in-frame clones and omits some. There are about 86,000 clones in the sample; roughly four fifths occur only once, and more than 1% lies in the top ten. The sequenced sample consisted of peripheral blood. The receptors stem from a woman aged 80 or older with acute or convalescent COVID-19. The CDR3 runs from the conserved cysteine through the conserved F or W. A D gene is named only where the DNA matches it firmly. For some rows the clone size is stated as once, few or many, or as a class when expanded; others skip it.

d_call j_call clone_size v_call cdr3_aa cdr3_nt
TRBD2 TRBJ2-1 - TRBV19 CASRPLAGGNEQFF TGTGCCAGTAGACCCCTAGCGGGGGGTAATGAGCAGTTCTTC
- TRBJ1-2 - TRBV19 CASSQTHGYTF TGTGCCAGTTCACAGACCCATGGCTACACCTTC
TRBD2 TRBJ2-7 - TRBV28 CASLGGALGYEQYF TGTGCCAGCCTCGGGGGGGCCCTCGGGTACGAGCAGTACTTC
TRBD2 TRBJ2-7 few TRBV19 CASSRDFATSGRNEQYF TGTGCCAGTAGTCGAGATTTCGCGACTAGCGGGAGAAACGAGCAGTACTTC
- TRBJ1-1 once TRBV27 CASRAFGGTEAFF TGTGCCAGCAGAGCTTTCGGGGGCACTGAAGCTTTCTTT
TRBD1 TRBJ1-2 - TRBV5-6 CASSLWGQGSNYGYTF TGTGCCAGCAGCTTGTGGGGACAGGGGTCTAACTATGGCTACACCTTC
TRBD1 TRBJ1-1 few TRBV6-5 CASSTGQDFVLAFF TGTGCCAGCAGTACAGGACAGGACTTTGTTTTAGCTTTCTTT
TRBD1 TRBJ2-1 - TRBV14 CASSYTGGVYNEQFF TGTGCCAGCAGCTACACAGGGGGCGTCTACAATGAGCAGTTCTTC
- TRBJ1-2 once TRBV18 CASSPREYGYTF TGTGCCAGCTCACCCCGAGAGTATGGCTACACCTTC
- TRBJ1-5 few TRBV2 CASSDQGFGQPQHF TGTGCCAGCAGTGACCAGGGGTTTGGGCAGCCCCAGCATTTT
- TRBJ1-3 few TRBV18 CASSPSAGYSGNTIYF TGTGCCAGCTCACCGTCTGCAGGATACTCTGGAAACACCATATATTTT
- TRBJ1-4 few TRBV10-3 CAIISLGRSEKLFF TGTGCCATCATATCTTTGGGGAGGAGTGAAAAACTGTTTTTT
- TRBJ1-1 - TRBV20-1 CSAIDSTEAFF TGCAGTGCTATCGACAGCACTGAAGCTTTCTTT
- TRBJ1-5 few TRBV21-1 CASARGPQHF TGTGCCAGCGCCCGCGGGCCCCAGCATTTT
TRBD1 TRBJ2-7 - TRBV5-5 CASSQVGRSGTGAYEQYF TGTGCCAGCAGCCAGGTGGGAAGATCCGGGACAGGGGCCTACGAGCAGTACTTC
- TRBJ2-7 - TRBV5-1 CASSSPGQTYEQYF TGCGCCAGCAGCTCACCTGGACAGACCTACGAGCAGTACTTC
TRBD1 TRBJ2-5 - TRBV14 CASSQVVGPGGTQYF TGTGCCAGCAGCCAAGTTGTTGGGCCAGGGGGGACCCAGTACTTC
- TRBJ1-5 - TRBV19 CAGGPPGGNQPQHF TGTGCCGGTGGTCCGCCCGGAGGGAATCAGCCCCAGCATTTT
- TRBJ1-2 - TRBV10-3 CAISESAQSYGYTF TGTGCCATCAGTGAGTCGGCACAGTCCTATGGCTACACCTTC
- TRBJ1-5 few TRBV5-4 CASSWGGGQPQHF TGTGCCAGCAGCTGGGGAGGGGGGCAGCCCCAGCATTTT
TRBD1 TRBJ2-3 - TRBV5-1 CASTPTDRGPTDTQYF TGCGCCAGCACACCAACGGACAGGGGGCCCACAGATACGCAGTATTTT
- TRBJ2-3 - TRBV5-1 CASSPGTYSTDTQYF TGCGCCAGCAGCCCCGGGACATATAGCACAGATACGCAGTATTTT
- TRBJ2-1 - TRBV7-3 CASSLARGDNEQFF TGTGCCAGCAGCTTAGCCCGGGGAGACAATGAGCAGTTCTTC
- TRBJ2-3 - TRBV5-1 CASSSLGDRTQYF TGCGCCAGCTCTTCCCTTGGTGATCGGACGCAGTATTTT
TRBD1 TRBJ1-2 once TRBV19 CASSTGQGLYTF TGTGCCAGTAGTACGGGACAGGGACTCTACACCTTC
TRBD2 TRBJ2-7 - TRBV27 CASSPAGVPEEQYF TGTGCCAGCAGTCCAGCGGGAGTTCCAGAAGAGCAGTACTTC
TRBD2 TRBJ2-3 - TRBV7-2 CASSLDGRGGRDTQYF TGTGCCAGCAGCTTAGATGGGCGGGGGGGCAGAGATACGCAGTATTTT
- TRBJ1-1 - TRBV12-5 CASGFTAGTPPEAFF TGTGCTAGTGGTTTCACCGCCGGGACACCGCCTGAAGCTTTCTTT
- TRBJ2-5 - TRBV27 CASSPRPGQGTRETQYF TGTGCCAGCAGTCCGCGTCCCGGGCAGGGGACGCGGGAGACCCAGTACTTC
- TRBJ1-4 - TRBV19 CASRQAAFEKLFF TGTGCCAGTCGACAAGCGGCCTTTGAAAAACTGTTTTTT
- TRBJ1-5 many TRBV4-1 CASSQRANWQPQHF TGCGCCAGCAGCCAAAGAGCCAACTGGCAGCCCCAGCATTTT
TRBD2 TRBJ2-5 - TRBV5-1 CASSLAWDSGGPGTQYF TGCGCCAGCAGCTTGGCCTGGGATAGCGGGGGCCCCGGGACCCAGTACTTC
- TRBJ2-3 - TRBV7-2 CASSSSTDTQYF TGTGCCAGCAGCTCTAGCACAGATACGCAGTATTTT
TRBD1 TRBJ1-1 - TRBV5-1 CASSLGQGETEAFF TGCGCCAGCAGCTTAGGACAGGGGGAGACTGAAGCTTTCTTT
- TRBJ1-1 - TRBV14 CASSARQFGNTEAFF TGTGCCAGCAGCGCCCGACAGTTTGGGAACACTGAAGCTTTCTTT
- TRBJ2-1 once TRBV4-1 CASSQARSSYNEQFF TGCGCCAGCAGCCAAGCGAGGAGCTCCTACAATGAGCAGTTCTTC
- TRBJ2-1 - TRBV19 CATSGTSNEQFF TGTGCCACCTCGGGGACTTCCAATGAGCAGTTCTTC
- TRBJ2-7 - TRBV10-3 CAISESPTSYEQYF TGTGCCATCAGTGAGTCCCCTACTAGCTACGAGCAGTACTTC
- TRBJ1-6 - TRBV19 CASSRGESSPLHF TGTGCCAGTAGTCGGGGGGAGTCTTCACCCCTCCACTTT
TRBD2 TRBJ2-3 - TRBV28 CASSLAGGLVAQYF TGTGCCAGCAGTTTAGCGGGGGGACTAGTGGCGCAGTATTTT
TRBD1 TRBJ1-4 - TRBV5-4 CASSSSGTGDEKLFF TGTGCCAGCAGTTCCTCCGGGACAGGGGATGAAAAACTGTTTTTT
- TRBJ2-7 - TRBV29-1 CSVEGAGSPYEQYF TGCAGCGTTGAAGGGGCGGGGAGCCCCTACGAGCAGTACTTC
- TRBJ2-1 - TRBV5-1 CASSLGTQINEQFF TGCGCCAGCAGCTTGGGGACTCAGATCAATGAGCAGTTCTTC
TRBD1 TRBJ2-7 few TRBV5-1 CASSLGGEVYEQYF TGCGCCAGCAGTTTAGGGGGCGAAGTCTACGAGCAGTACTTC
- TRBJ1-1 - TRBV12-5 CASGLASVPNTEAFF TGTGCTAGTGGTTTGGCGAGCGTACCGAACACTGAAGCTTTCTTT
- TRBJ2-7 - TRBV7-9 CASASGYYEQYF TGTGCCAGCGCTTCCGGGTACTACGAGCAGTACTTC
- TRBJ1-2 - TRBV6-5 CASSYSDRGYGYTF TGTGCCAGCAGTTACTCCGATAGGGGCTATGGCTACACCTTC
TRBD1 TRBJ2-6 - TRBV5-8 CASSLLTGAPGANVLTF TGTGCCAGCAGCTTATTGACAGGGGCTCCCGGGGCCAACGTCCTGACTTTC
- TRBJ1-2 few TRBV27 CASAGLRDYGYTF TGTGCCAGCGCGGGACTTCGGGACTATGGCTACACCTTC
TRBD1 TRBJ1-6 few TRBV27 CASISLRDRGSPLHF TGTGCCAGCATCTCACTGAGGGACAGGGGGTCACCCCTCCACTTT
- TRBJ1-2 - TRBV5-1 CASSLLTNYGYTF TGCGCCAGCAGCTTGCTAACTAACTATGGCTACACCTTC
- TRBJ2-2 - TRBV6-2/TRBV6-3 CASSYWLTNTGELFF TGTGCCAGCAGTTACTGGCTGACGAACACCGGGGAGCTGTTTTTT
- TRBJ1-3 - TRBV9 CASSVTAQGGVGNTIYF TGTGCCAGCAGCGTAACTGCTCAGGGAGGGGTCGGAAACACCATATATTTT